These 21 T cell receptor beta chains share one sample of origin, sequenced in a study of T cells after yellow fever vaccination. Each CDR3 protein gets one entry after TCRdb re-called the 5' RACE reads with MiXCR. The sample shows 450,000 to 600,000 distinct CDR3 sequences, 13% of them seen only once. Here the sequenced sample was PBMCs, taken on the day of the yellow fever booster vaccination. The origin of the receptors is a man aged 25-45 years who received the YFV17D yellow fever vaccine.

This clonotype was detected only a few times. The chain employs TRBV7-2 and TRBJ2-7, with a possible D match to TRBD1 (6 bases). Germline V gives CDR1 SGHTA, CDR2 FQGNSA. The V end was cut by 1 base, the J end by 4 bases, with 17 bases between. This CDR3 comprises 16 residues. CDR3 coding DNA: TGTGCCAGCAGCTTAGTACAGGGTGGGGCGCTTTACGAGCAGTACTTC. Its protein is CASSLVQGGALYEQYF.

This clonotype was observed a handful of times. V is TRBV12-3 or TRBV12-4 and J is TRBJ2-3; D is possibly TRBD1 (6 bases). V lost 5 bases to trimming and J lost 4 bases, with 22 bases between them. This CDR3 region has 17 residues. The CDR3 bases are TGTGCCAGCAGTCCGCGTACCTCACAGGGAACTGCAGATACGCAGTATTTT. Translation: CASSPRTSQGTADTQYF.

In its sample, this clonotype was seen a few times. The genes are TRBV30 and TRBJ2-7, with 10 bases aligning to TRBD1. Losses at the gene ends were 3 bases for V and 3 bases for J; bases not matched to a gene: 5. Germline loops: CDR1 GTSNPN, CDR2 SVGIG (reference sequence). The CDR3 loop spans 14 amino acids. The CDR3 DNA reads TGTGCCTGGAGGAGGGGACAGGGGAACTACGAGCAGTACTTC. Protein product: CAWRRGQGNYEQYF.

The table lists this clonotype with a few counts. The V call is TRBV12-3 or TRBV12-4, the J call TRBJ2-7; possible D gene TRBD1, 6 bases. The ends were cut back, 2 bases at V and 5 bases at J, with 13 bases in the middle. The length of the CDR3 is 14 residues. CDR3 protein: CASSLSRGDHEQYF. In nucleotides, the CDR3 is TGTGCCAGCAGTTTAAGCAGGGGAGACCACGAGCAGTACTTC.

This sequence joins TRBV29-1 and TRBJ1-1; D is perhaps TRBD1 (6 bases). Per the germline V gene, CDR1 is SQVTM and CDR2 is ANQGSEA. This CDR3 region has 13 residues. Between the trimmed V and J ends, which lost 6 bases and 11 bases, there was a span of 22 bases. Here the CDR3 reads CSVHGGPGDRAFF. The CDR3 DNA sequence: TGCAGCGTCCACGGCGGCCCAGGGGATCGGGCTTTCTTT.

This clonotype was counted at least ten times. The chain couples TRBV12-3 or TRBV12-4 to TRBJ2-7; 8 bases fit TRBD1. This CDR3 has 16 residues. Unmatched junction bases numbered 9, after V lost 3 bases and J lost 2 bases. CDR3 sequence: CASSFPGGRGPYEQYF. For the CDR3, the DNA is TGTGCCAGCAGTTTCCCAGGGGGCAGAGGACCCTACGAGCAGTACTTC.

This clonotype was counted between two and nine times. CDR3 sequence (DNA): TGCAGCCCGCTCAGTAGAGGGTGGGATGAGCAGTACTTC. Amino acids: CSPLSRGWDEQYF. V gene TRBV29-1 combines with J gene TRBJ2-7, with a weak D call TRBD2 (5 bases). The CDR3 contains 13 residues. Trimming removed 8 bases at V and 7 bases at J, with 21 bases between. Germline CDR1 is SQVTM and CDR2 is ANQGSEA.

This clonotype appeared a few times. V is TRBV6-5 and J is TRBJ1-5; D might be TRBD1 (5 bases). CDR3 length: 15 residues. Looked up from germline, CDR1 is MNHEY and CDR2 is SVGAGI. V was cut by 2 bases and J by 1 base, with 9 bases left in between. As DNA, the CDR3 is TGTGCCAGCAGTTACATATCAGGGAGCAATCAGCCCCAGCATTTT. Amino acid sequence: CASSYISGSNQPQHF.

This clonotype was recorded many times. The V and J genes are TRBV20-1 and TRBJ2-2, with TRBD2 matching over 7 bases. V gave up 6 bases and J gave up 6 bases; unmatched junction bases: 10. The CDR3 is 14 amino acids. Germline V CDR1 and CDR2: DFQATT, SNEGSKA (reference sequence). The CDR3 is CSAIRAAGAGELFF. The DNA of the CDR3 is TGCAGTGCGATAAGGGCTGCGGGGGCCGGGGAGCTGTTTTTT.

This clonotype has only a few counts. CDR3 sequence: CASSPSSVTYEQYF. The CDR3 nucleotides are TGTGCCAGCAGCCCCTCAAGCGTGACCTACGAGCAGTACTTC. The rearrangement joins TRBV7-9 to TRBJ2-7; D gene ambiguous. This CDR3 has 14 residues. Between the trimmed V and J ends, which lost 5 bases and 2 bases, there was a span of 13 bases. Germline values: CDR1 SEHNR, CDR2 FQNEAQ (reference sequence).

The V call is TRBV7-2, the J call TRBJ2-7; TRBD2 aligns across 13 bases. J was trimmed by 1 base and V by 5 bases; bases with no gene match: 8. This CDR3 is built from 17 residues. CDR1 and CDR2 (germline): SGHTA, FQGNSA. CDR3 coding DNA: TGTGCCAGCAGCCGGGCCCGGGGACTAGCGGGGTCCTACGAGCAGTACTTC. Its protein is CASSRARGLAGSYEQYF. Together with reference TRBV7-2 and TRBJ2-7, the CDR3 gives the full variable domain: GAGVSQSPSNKVTEKGKDVELRCDPISGHTALYWYRQSLGQGLEFLIYFQGNSAPDKSGLPSDRFSAERTGGSVSTLTIQRTQQEDSAVYLCASSRARGLAGSYEQYFGPGTRLTVT.

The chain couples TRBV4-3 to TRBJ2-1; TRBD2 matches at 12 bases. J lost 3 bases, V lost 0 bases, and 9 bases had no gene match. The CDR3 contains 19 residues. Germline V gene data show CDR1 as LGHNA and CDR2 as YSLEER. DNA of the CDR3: TGCGCCAGCAGCCAAGATGCCCCGGGACTAGCGGGCCTCTACAATGAGCAGTTCTTC. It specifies CASSQDAPGLAGLYNEQFF.

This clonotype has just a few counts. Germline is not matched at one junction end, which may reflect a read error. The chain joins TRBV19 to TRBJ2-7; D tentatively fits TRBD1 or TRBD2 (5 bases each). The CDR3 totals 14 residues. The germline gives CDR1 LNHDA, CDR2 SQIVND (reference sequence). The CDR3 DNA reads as TGTGCCAGTAGTATGAGGGGAGCCTTGGAAATAACGGACTTC. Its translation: CASSMRGALEITDF.

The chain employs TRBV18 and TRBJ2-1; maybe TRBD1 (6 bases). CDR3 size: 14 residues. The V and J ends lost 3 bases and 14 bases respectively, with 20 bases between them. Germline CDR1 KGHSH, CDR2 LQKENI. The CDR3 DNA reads TGTGCCAGCTCACCCGCAGGGGCCCGCCTTGGGGAGTTCTTC. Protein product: CASSPAGARLGEFF. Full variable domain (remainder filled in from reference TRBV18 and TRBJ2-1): NAGVMQNPRHLVRRRGQEARLRCSPMKGHSHVYWYRQLPEEGLKFMVYLQKENIIDESGMPKERFSAEFPKEGPSILRIQQVVRGDSAAYFCASSPAGARLGEFFGPGTRLTVL.

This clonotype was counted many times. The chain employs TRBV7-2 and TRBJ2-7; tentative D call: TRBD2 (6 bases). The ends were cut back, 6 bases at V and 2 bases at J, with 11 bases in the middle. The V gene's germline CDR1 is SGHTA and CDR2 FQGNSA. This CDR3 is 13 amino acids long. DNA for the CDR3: TGTGCCAGCAGTTTACGGGGGACCTACGAGCAGTACTTC. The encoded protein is CASSLRGTYEQYF.

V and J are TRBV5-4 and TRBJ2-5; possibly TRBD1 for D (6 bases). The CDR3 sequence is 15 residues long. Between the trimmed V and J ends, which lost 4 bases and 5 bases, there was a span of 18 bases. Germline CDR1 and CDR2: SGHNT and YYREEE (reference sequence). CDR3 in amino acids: CASSRAGTSRETQYF. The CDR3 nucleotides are TGTGCCAGCAGCCGAGCCGGGACATCCAGGGAGACCCAGTACTTC.

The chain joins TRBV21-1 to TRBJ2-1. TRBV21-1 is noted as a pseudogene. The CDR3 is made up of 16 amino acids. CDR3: CASSKEASRPYNEQFF. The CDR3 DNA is TGTGCCAGCAGCAAAGAAGCGTCGCGACCCTACAATGAGCAGTTCTTC.

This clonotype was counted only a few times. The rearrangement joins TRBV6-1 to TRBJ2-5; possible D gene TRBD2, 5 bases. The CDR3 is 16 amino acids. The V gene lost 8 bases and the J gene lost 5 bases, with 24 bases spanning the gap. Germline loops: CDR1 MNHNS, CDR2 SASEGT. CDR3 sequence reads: CASGIHRTMSGETQYF. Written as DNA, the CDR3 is TGTGCCAGCGGAATTCATAGAACGATGAGCGGTGAGACCCAGTACTTC.

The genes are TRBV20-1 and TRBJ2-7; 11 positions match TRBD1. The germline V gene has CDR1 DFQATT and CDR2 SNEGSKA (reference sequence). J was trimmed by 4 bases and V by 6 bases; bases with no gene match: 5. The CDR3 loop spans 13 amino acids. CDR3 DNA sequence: TGCAGTGCAACCGGGACAGGGGGGTACGAGCAGTACTTC. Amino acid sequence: CSATGTGGYEQYF.

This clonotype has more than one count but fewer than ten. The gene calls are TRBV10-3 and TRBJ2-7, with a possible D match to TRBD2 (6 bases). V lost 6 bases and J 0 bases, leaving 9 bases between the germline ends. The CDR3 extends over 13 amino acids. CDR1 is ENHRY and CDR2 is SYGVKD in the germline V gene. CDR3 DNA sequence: TGTGCCATCAGAGTGCGGGACTCCTACGAGCAGTACTTC. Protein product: CAIRVRDSYEQYF.

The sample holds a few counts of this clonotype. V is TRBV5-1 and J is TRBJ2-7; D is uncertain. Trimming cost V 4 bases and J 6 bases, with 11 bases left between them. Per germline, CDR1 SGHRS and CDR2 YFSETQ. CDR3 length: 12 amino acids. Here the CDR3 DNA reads TGCGCCAGCAGCCGCCCTTCTCCCGAGCAGTACTTC. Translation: CASSRPSPEQYF.